This record looks at one TCR beta chain sequence and its context. This sample was taken from a study of shared clonotypes between healthy human individuals. From germline, CDR1 is ENHRY and CDR2 SYGVKD. This CDR3 is built from 15 residues. Trimming shortened V by 7 bases and J by 5 bases, and 20 bases separated the two germline ends. Splitting of each subset's genomic DNA was done evenly across several immunoSEQ plates. Measured with immunoSEQ multiplex PCR; TCRdb has only the in-frame clones, and not every one. The repertoire holds about 1 million clones, around four fifths seen once, with roughly 1.4% in the top ten.

The chain links TRBV10-3 to TRBJ1-1, with unresolved D. This TCR came from a man aged 18 to 30 in good health. Sample: memory CD4+ T cells sorted from blood. The subset: CD45RA-negative fraction. The CDR3 reads CAITRSDQERTEAFF. CDR3 nucleotide sequence: TGTGCCATCACCCGAAGTGACCAGGAGCGGACTGAAGCTTTCTTT.